The present TCR beta chain was sequenced within a study of cytomegalovirus exposure and HLA in healthy donors. Study-level background: A subsequent analysis stated that the 100 to 150 validation repertoires were run on the same platform as the 600 to 750 first-cohort repertoires.

Study-wide results and limits: The finding came from a later analysis; first-cohort TCR clusters tended to co-occur in the 130 or so validation repertoires. The investigators catalogued 164 TCR beta chains as cytomegalovirus-associated.

The method was immunoSEQ multiplex PCR; TCRdb's version includes in-frame clones alone and lacks a portion of them. The repertoire consists of under 150,000 clones, with less than 90% occurring once and the leading ten covering roughly 3%. On this clone: No antigen is known for it.

CDR1 is LNHDA, CDR2 SQIVND, per germline (reference sequence). The CDR3 covers 14 residues. V shed 5 bases, J shed 4 bases, and the junction held 8 bases outside the gene matches. This TCR was sampled from a man in his late teens or twenties in good health and CMV-seronegative. The chain couples TRBV19 to TRBJ2-7; 7 bases line up with TRBD1. Sequences were obtained from PBMCs. This CDR3 reads CASSFSQGDYEQYF. In DNA, the CDR3 is TGTGCCAGTAGTTTTAGCCAGGGGGATTACGAGCAGTACTTC.